This record covers a single TCR beta chain. Its antigen is not known. At one boundary the junction diverges from the germline segment, which might be a read error. The data derive from a study of cytomegalovirus exposure and HLA in healthy donors. About the research overall: Early on, a data release was issued that held about 85 million unique TCRs from HLA-typed donors.

In the PCR, 60 Vbeta and 13 Jbeta primers were used. Clones were sequenced by immunoSEQ multiplex PCR, and TCRdb holds only the in-frame ones, with some missing. The table includes 150,000 to 200,000 clones, more than 75% detected once. The CDR3 is made up of 14 amino acids. Germline CDR1 reads SEHNR; CDR2 reads FQNEAQ (reference sequence). Whole-study results and caveats: TCR beta chain V- and J-gene trimming was linked, in a later analysis, to a missense variant in DCLRE1C.

This chain uses TRBV7-9 with TRBJ2-7; TRBD1 matches at 10 bases. The receptor was derived from a woman aged 18 to 35 in good health and CMV-seronegative. The sample consisted of PBMCs. CDR3 amino acids: CSSSQTGGGYEQYF. CDR3 sequence (DNA): TGTTCCAGCAGCCAGACAGGGGGCGGGTACGAGCAGTACTTC.